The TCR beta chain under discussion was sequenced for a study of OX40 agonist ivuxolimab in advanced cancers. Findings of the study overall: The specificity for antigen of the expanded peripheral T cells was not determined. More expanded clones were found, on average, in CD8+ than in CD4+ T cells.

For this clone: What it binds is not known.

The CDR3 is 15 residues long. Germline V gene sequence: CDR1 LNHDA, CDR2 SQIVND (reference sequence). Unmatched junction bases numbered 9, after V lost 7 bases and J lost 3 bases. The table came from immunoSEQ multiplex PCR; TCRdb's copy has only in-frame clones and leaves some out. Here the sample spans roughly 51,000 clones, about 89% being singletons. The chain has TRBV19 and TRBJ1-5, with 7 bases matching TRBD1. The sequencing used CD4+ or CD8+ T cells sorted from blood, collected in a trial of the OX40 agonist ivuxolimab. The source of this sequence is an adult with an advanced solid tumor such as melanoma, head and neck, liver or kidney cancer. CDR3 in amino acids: CASTRGQLTNQPQHF. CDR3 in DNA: TGTGCCAGTACTAGGGGACAGCTCACCAATCAGCCCCAGCATTTT.